Described below is a single T cell receptor beta chain sequence and its context. Other nucleotide sequences from this sample produce the same CDR3. This specimen comes from a study of blood T cell repertoires in COVID-19. The overall study: Sources were T cells, B-cell-depleted T cells, or PBMCs; the material itself was cDNA or gDNA.

V was clipped by 1 base and J by 10 bases; unmatched bases: 4. CDR1 is GTSNPN, CDR2 SVGIG, per germline (reference sequence). The CDR3 runs to 13 residues. Clones were read by immunoSEQ multiplex PCR, and TCRdb kept only the in-frame ones, dropping some. The sample lists almost 70,000 clones; about 87% were seen once. Input material: peripheral blood. The chain couples TRBV30 to TRBJ1-6; 7 nucleotides match TRBD1. The TCR originated in a woman in her 70s with acute or convalescent COVID-19. This chain's CDR3 is CAWSGQGGSPLHF. The CDR3, as DNA: TGTGCCTGGAGTGGACAGGGTGGATCACCCCTCCACTTT.